Listed here are 32 T cell receptor beta chains from one sample, sequenced in a study of blood T cell repertoires in COVID-19. Here immunoSEQ multiplex PCR was the method, and the copy in TCRdb shows in-frame clones only, minus some. The sample yields around 130,000 clones, around 87% seen once. Input material: peripheral blood. These receptor sequences come from a woman aged 55-70 years with acute or convalescent COVID-19.

The genes are TRBV9 and TRBJ2-1; 9 nucleotides match TRBD1. V lost 4 bases and J lost 8; bases outside the gene matches: 13. CDR1 and CDR2 (germline): SGDLS, YYNGEE. The CDR3 loop spans 16 amino acids. As DNA, the CDR3 is TGTGCCAGCAGCACCGCCCACAGGGGGCTCGATGATGAGCAGTTCTTC. Translating it yields CASSTAHRGLDDEQFF. The entire variable domain, with the rest obtained from reference TRBV9 and TRBJ2-1, is as follows: DSGVTQTPKHLITATGQRVTLRCSPRSGDLSVYWYQQSLDQGLQFLIQYYNGEERAKGNILERFSAQQFPDLHSELNLSSLELGDSALYFCASSTAHRGLDDEQFFGPGTRLTVL.

The V gene is TRBV11-3, the J gene TRBJ1-1; no clear D. V was cut by 1 base and J by 1 base, with 4 bases left in between. CDR1 is SGHNT, CDR2 YENEEA, per germline. The CDR3 length is 13 residues. The CDR3, as DNA: TGTGCCAGCAGCTTAGGAGCGAACACTGAAGCTTTCTTT. The encoded protein is CASSLGANTEAFF. The whole variable domain, filled in from reference TRBV11-3 and TRBJ1-1, reads EAGVVQSPRYKIIEKKQPVAFWCNPISGHNTLYWYLQNLGQGPELLIRYENEEAVDDSQLPKDRFSAERLKGVDSTLKIQPAELGDSAVYLCASSLGANTEAFFGQGTRLTVV.

V gene TRBV28 combines with J gene TRBJ1-5; D not certain. V lost 6 bases to trimming and J lost 6 bases, with 12 bases between them. There are 13 residues in the CDR3. The germline CDR1 and CDR2 sequences are MDHEN and SYDVKM. CDR3 nucleotide sequence: TGTGCCAGCAGAGATACGTACGGTCAGCCCCAGCATTTT. Protein sequence: CASRDTYGQPQHF.

The genes are TRBV7-4 and TRBJ1-1; the match to TRBD1 covers 10 bases. Looked up from germline, CDR1 is SGHVT and CDR2 is SQSDAQ. The CDR3 sequence is 17 residues long. With 3 bases clipped from V and 0 bases from J, the junction kept 7 bases outside the gene matches. CDR3 region: CASSLGTGEIMNTEAFF. The DNA of the CDR3 is TGTGCCAGCAGCTTGGGGACAGGGGAGATAATGAACACTGAAGCTTTCTTT. Variable domain in full (rest from reference TRBV7-4 and TRBJ1-1): GAGVSQSPRYKVAKRGRDVALRCDSISGHVTLYWYRQTLGQGSEVLTYSQSDAQRDKSGRPSGRFSAERPERSVSTLKIQRTEQGDSAVYLCASSLGTGEIMNTEAFFGQGTRLTVV.

This chain uses TRBV15 with TRBJ2-1; 14 bases fit TRBD2. V lost 1 base and J lost 4; bases outside the gene matches: 9. CDR3 length equals 19 residues. Looked up from germline, CDR1 is LNHNV and CDR2 is YYDKDF (reference sequence). The CDR3 DNA sequence: TGTGCCACCAGCAGAGCCCAAGGGACTAGCGGGAGTGGGTACAATGAGCAGTTCTTC. This codes for CATSRAQGTSGSGYNEQFF.

This clone was detected once. In nucleotides, the CDR3 is TGTGCCAGCAGCCAAGAAGGGGCCAAAAAACTGTTTTTT. Translating gives CASSQEGAKKLFF. This chain uses TRBV14 with TRBJ1-4, with D maybe TRBD1 (5 bases). This CDR3 contains 13 residues. Germline CDR1 SGHDN, CDR2 FVKESK. The ends were cut back, 0 bases at V and 9 bases at J, with 8 bases in the middle.

The rearrangement links TRBV30 to TRBJ2-4; no reliable D call. This CDR3 spans 14 amino acids. From germline, CDR1 is GTSNPN and CDR2 SVGIG (reference sequence). V was clipped by 0 bases and J by 12 bases, with 18 bases between them. The CDR3 sequence is CAWSVPFISSTQYF. For the CDR3, the DNA is TGTGCCTGGAGTGTACCCTTTATCAGTTCCACTCAGTACTTC.

This chain joins TRBV10-2 and TRBJ2-1, with a weak D call TRBD1 (6 bases). CDR1 is WSHSY, CDR2 SAAADI, per germline. The ends were cut back, 4 bases at V and 5 bases at J, with 12 bases in the middle. CDR3 length: 14 residues. Here the CDR3 reads CASSGGGRHNEQFF. The CDR3, as DNA: TGCGCCAGCAGTGGAGGGGGTCGACACAATGAGCAGTTCTTC.

CDR3: CASSPGQPANYGYTF. For the CDR3, the DNA is TGTGCCAGCAGCCCGGGACAGCCTGCTAACTATGGCTACACCTTC. J is TRBJ1-2 and V is TRBV2, with 7 bases aligning to TRBD1. Unmatched junction bases numbered 7, after V lost 6 bases and J lost 0 bases. There are 15 residues in the CDR3. Germline values: CDR1 SNHLY, CDR2 FYNNEI.

V gene TRBV7-9 combines with J gene TRBJ2-7; 9 bases line up with TRBD1. Germline-derived CDR1 and CDR2 are SEHNR and FQNEAQ (reference sequence). CDR3 size: 18 residues. V shed 5 bases, J shed 0 bases, and the junction held 14 bases outside the gene matches. The DNA of the CDR3 is TGTGCCAGCAGCCCCCGGCCGGGACAGGGACGAAACTCCTACGAGCAGTACGTC. Translation: CASSPRPGQGRNSYEQYV.

The V and J genes are TRBV19 and TRBJ1-2; possible D gene TRBD1, 5 bases. Trimming pared 2 bases from V and 2 bases from J, leaving 12 bases between. CDR3 length: 15 amino acids. Germline CDR1 LNHDA, CDR2 SQIVND (reference sequence). CDR3 amino acids: CASSIRQPLNYGYTF. The DNA of the CDR3 is TGTGCCAGTAGTATAAGACAGCCCCTGAACTATGGCTACACCTTC.

V is TRBV20-1 and J is TRBJ2-1, with 9 bases identical to TRBD2. The CDR3 has 14 amino acids. In germline, CDR1 is DFQATT, CDR2 SNEGSKA (reference sequence). V gave up 3 bases and J gave up 5 bases; unmatched junction bases: 5. The CDR3 nucleotides read TGCAGTGCTAGTCGCGCGGGAGGGCACAATGAGCAGTTCTTC. This translates into CSASRAGGHNEQFF.

The chain uses TRBV5-1 and TRBJ2-2; 9 bases match TRBD2. V was clipped by 3 bases and J by 2 bases; unmatched bases: 8. CDR1 and CDR2 (germline): SGHRS, YFSETQ. CDR3 length equals 17 residues. The CDR3: CASSSLKLAGNTGELFF. In DNA, the CDR3 is TGCGCCAGCAGCTCCTTAAAACTAGCGGGTAACACCGGGGAGCTGTTTTTT.

The chain links TRBV19 to TRBJ2-5; 11 bases are a match to TRBD2. The CDR3 loop spans 15 amino acids. Germline trimming cut 3 bases from V and 5 bases from J; bases unmatched to any gene: 5. Germline V lookup: CDR1 LNHDA, CDR2 SQIVND (reference sequence). CDR3 DNA sequence: TGTGCCAGTAGTATTAGCGGGAGGGCGGGTGAGACCCAGTACTTC. Translating gives CASSISGRAGETQYF.

This sequence joins TRBV19 and TRBJ2-2; a possible D gene is TRBD2 (6 bases). The CDR3 covers 15 residues. V was cut by 7 bases and J by 0 bases, with 12 bases left in between. CDR1 is LNHDA, CDR2 SQIVND, per germline (reference sequence). CDR3 residues: CASTFGGTNTGELFF. As DNA, the CDR3 is TGTGCCAGTACGTTCGGCGGGACGAACACCGGGGAGCTGTTTTTT.

The rearrangement links TRBV6-5 to TRBJ2-7, with D tentatively TRBD1 (6 bases). Germline-derived CDR1 and CDR2 are MNHEY and SVGAGI. This CDR3 spans 14 amino acids. Trimming cost V 11 bases and J 0 bases, with 17 bases left between them. The CDR3 DNA reads as TGTGCCGGATCTCTACAGGGAGTCTCCTACGAGCAGTACTTC. This encodes CAGSLQGVSYEQYF.

This chain joins TRBV5-5 and TRBJ1-1; TRBD1 is a possible D gene (6 bases). CDR3 size: 12 residues. Trimming removed 4 bases from V and 5 bases from J, with 9 bases in between. Germline CDR1 reads SGHKS; CDR2 reads YYEKEE (reference sequence). The CDR3 protein is CASSPQGTEAFF. DNA of the CDR3: TGTGCCAGCAGCCCACAGGGTACTGAAGCTTTCTTT.

This clone has a single count. V usage is TRBV7-2 and J usage is TRBJ2-1; 8 positions agree with TRBD2. This CDR3 spans 15 amino acids. Germline values: CDR1 SGHTA, CDR2 FQGNSA. The trim removed 8 bases at V and 9 bases at J, leaving 15 bases unmatched. The DNA for the CDR3 is TGTGCCAGCCTCCCCCCCGGGGTGCGGGAGGCTGAGCAGTTCTTC. It encodes CASLPPGVREAEQFF.

The rearrangement uses TRBV4-2 and TRBJ2-7, with 7 bases that match TRBD2. The CDR3 consists of 14 residues. The germline CDR1 and CDR2 sequences are LGHNA and YNFKEQ. Trimming took 0 bases from V and 2 from J; bases not matched to a gene: 1. The CDR3, as DNA: TGTGCCAGCAGCCAAGACGGGAGGACCTACGAGCAGTACTTC. Translation: CASSQDGRTYEQYF.

The chain combines TRBV2 with TRBJ1-2, with D possibly TRBD1 on 5 matching bases. In germline, CDR1 is SNHLY, CDR2 FYNNEI. The CDR3 spans 13 residues. Between the trimmed V and J ends, which lost 2 bases and 8 bases, there was a span of 12 bases. CDR3 residues: CASSERGVGGYTF. The CDR3 coding sequence is TGTGCCAGCAGTGAAAGGGGCGTGGGCGGCTACACCTTC.

This chain uses TRBV2 with TRBJ1-5, with TRBD1 as a possible D gene (6 bases). Trimming left V 5 bases short and J 6 bases short, with 14 bases between. The germline V gene has CDR1 SNHLY and CDR2 FYNNEI. The CDR3 extends over 14 amino acids. In nucleotides, the CDR3 is TGTGCCAGCAGTCAGGGGCCCTCAGGTCAGCCCCAGCATTTT. Amino acids: CASSQGPSGQPQHF.

The chain's CDR3 is CAINDRVYTEAFF. Written as DNA, the CDR3 is TGTGCCATCAATGACAGGGTTTACACTGAAGCTTTCTTT. The chain has TRBV10-3 and TRBJ1-1; 7 bases fit TRBD1. Germline CDR1 and CDR2: ENHRY and SYGVKD. J gave up 3 bases and V 7 bases, and 5 bases lay outside the gene matches. The CDR3 loop spans 13 amino acids.

The chain's CDR3 is CTSSPGADSNTGELFF. In DNA form, the CDR3 reads TGCACCAGCAGCCCAGGAGCGGATTCGAACACCGGGGAGCTGTTTTTT. The chain uses TRBV1 and TRBJ2-2; the table gives TRBD2 as D, unverified against the DNA. TRBV1 constitutes a pseudogene. There are 16 residues in the CDR3.

The V gene is TRBV19, the J gene TRBJ1-5; no clear D. Trimming shortened V by 6 bases and J by 0 bases, and 15 bases separated the two germline ends. This CDR3 is built from 16 residues. The germline V gene encodes CDR1 LNHDA and CDR2 SQIVND (reference sequence). The CDR3, as DNA: TGTGCCAGTAGCCTACTCCTAGAGTATAGCAATCAGCCCCAGCATTTT. Amino acid sequence: CASSLLLEYSNQPQHF.

The chain combines TRBV28 with TRBJ2-7, with a possible D match to TRBD1 (6 bases). The CDR3 runs to 13 residues. Germline V gene sequence: CDR1 MDHEN, CDR2 SYDVKM. CDR3 nucleotide sequence: TGTGCCACCAGTACAGGGTCCCCCTACGAGCAGTACGTC. Amino acid sequence: CATSTGSPYEQYV.

V is TRBV19 and J is TRBJ1-5, with unresolved D. This CDR3 has 14 amino acids. Germline V gives CDR1 LNHDA, CDR2 SQIVND (reference sequence). The germline V and J ends were trimmed by 1 base and 7 bases, with 11 bases remaining between them. The CDR3 here is CASSIVAYPQPQHF. DNA for the CDR3: TGTGCCAGTAGTATAGTAGCCTATCCCCAGCCCCAGCATTTT.

This chain uses TRBV19 with TRBJ1-2; a weak D match, TRBD1 (6 bases). The V end lost 7 bases, the J end lost 4 bases, and 13 bases lay between the germline ends. The CDR3 consists of 13 residues. The germline V gene has CDR1 LNHDA and CDR2 SQIVND (reference sequence). The CDR3 DNA sequence: TGTGCCAGTACCTTACAGGGTCGCTATGGCTACACCTTC. Encoded protein: CASTLQGRYGYTF.

This clone came up a few times. At the DNA level, this CDR3 is encoded by other sequences in the same sample as well. The V call is TRBV27, the J call TRBJ1-5; D is uncertain. Germline loops: CDR1 MNHEY, CDR2 SMNVEV (reference sequence). There are 13 residues in the CDR3. Trimming pared 3 bases from V and 2 bases from J, leaving 5 bases between. Here the CDR3 DNA reads TGTGCCAGCAGTTTCGGGGGCAATCAGCCCCAGCATTTT. It encodes CASSFGGNQPQHF.

This chain connects TRBV19 to TRBJ1-5, with D perhaps matching TRBD1 (5 bases). Trimming shortened V by 6 bases and J by 9 bases, and 15 bases separated the two germline ends. The germline V gene has CDR1 LNHDA and CDR2 SQIVND (reference sequence). This CDR3 has 13 residues. The CDR3 reads CASRVGGTLPQHF. CDR3 in DNA: TGTGCCAGTAGGGTAGGAGGGACCCTGCCCCAGCATTTT. The variable domain in full, completed from reference TRBV19 and TRBJ1-5, reads DGGITQSPKYLFRKEGQNVTLSCEQNLNHDAMYWYRQDPGQGLRLIYYSQIVNDFQKGDIAEGYSVSREKKESFPLTVTSAQKNPTAFYLCASRVGGTLPQHFGDGTRLSIL.

This chain connects TRBV19 to TRBJ2-1, with 10 bases that match TRBD2. Germline V lookup: CDR1 LNHDA, CDR2 SQIVND (reference sequence). CDR3 length: 16 residues. Losses at the gene ends were 5 bases for V and 7 bases for J; bases not matched to a gene: 11. CDR3 amino acids: CASSLSAGGPANEQFF. CDR3 nucleotide sequence: TGTGCCAGTAGTCTATCAGCGGGAGGGCCGGCAAATGAGCAGTTCTTC.

The chain combines TRBV2 with TRBJ2-5; tentatively, D is TRBD2 (5 bases). The ends were cut back, 0 bases at V and 1 base at J, with 18 bases in the middle. This CDR3 is built from 18 residues. Germline V gene sequence: CDR1 SNHLY, CDR2 FYNNEI. The CDR3 loop reads CASSEALGLRWGQETQYF. The DNA of the CDR3 is TGTGCCAGCAGTGAAGCCCTCGGACTTAGATGGGGCCAAGAGACCCAGTACTTC.

The J gene is TRBJ1-1, the V gene TRBV19; D is undetermined. V lost 3 bases and J 0 bases, leaving 14 bases between the germline ends. The CDR3 loop spans 16 amino acids. Germline V gives CDR1 LNHDA, CDR2 SQIVND (reference sequence). DNA for the CDR3: TGTGCCAGTAGTATTTTGATTTCGGGTTTGAACACTGAAGCTTTCTTT. As protein: CASSILISGLNTEAFF.